The 26 T cell receptor beta chains below were found in one sample sequenced in a study of a mutant IDH1 vaccine in newly diagnosed glioma. Time point given: week 5, during vaccination. One vaccine dose held 300 ug of mutant IDH1 20-mer peptide and came with topical imiquimod. Produced via immunoSEQ multiplex PCR; TCRdb's table is partial and in-frame only. There are about 38,000 clones in the sample; more than 75% occur only once, and roughly 5.5% lies in the top ten. These receptors have no known antigen. Sample: PBMCs, taken from a glioma patient whose treatment included an IDH1 peptide vaccine. Receptors originate from a man between 35 and 55 years old with glioma.

This clone was observed a handful of times. The chain has TRBV19 and TRBJ1-5, with 7 bases matching TRBD1. CDR1 is LNHDA and CDR2 is SQIVND in the germline V gene (reference sequence). Trimming at V came to 6 bases and at J to 1 base, leaving 9 bases not matched to a gene. The CDR3 is made up of 16 amino acids. The CDR3 region is CASSNSGTASNQPQHF. The DNA for the CDR3 is TGTGCCAGTAGCAACTCTGGGACAGCAAGCAATCAGCCCCAGCATTTT. Full variable domain (rest looked up from reference TRBV19 and TRBJ1-5): DGGITQSPKYLFRKEGQNVTLSCEQNLNHDAMYWYRQDPGQGLRLIYYSQIVNDFQKGDIAEGYSVSREKKESFPLTVTSAQKNPTAFYLCASSNSGTASNQPQHFGDGTRLSIL.

This chain uses TRBV6-5 with TRBJ1-2, with 9 bases identical to TRBD1. Germline V CDR1 and CDR2: MNHEY, SVGAGI. The ends lost 2 bases at V and 2 bases at J; junction bases unmatched: 6. The CDR3 is made up of 16 amino acids. This CDR3 is CASSYHIQGANYGYTF. The CDR3 DNA reads as TGTGCCAGCAGTTACCATATACAGGGGGCAAACTATGGCTACACCTTC.

CDR3 in amino acids: CASRSYSDPNEKLFF. CDR3 bases: TGTGCCAGCAGATCCTACAGCGATCCTAATGAAAAACTGTTTTTT. This sequence joins TRBV6-6 and TRBJ1-4; unclear D gene. Trimming pared 6 bases from V and 3 bases from J, leaving 14 bases between. Germline values: CDR1 MNHNY, CDR2 SVGAGI (reference sequence). The CDR3 is made up of 15 amino acids.

V gene TRBV6-1 combines with J gene TRBJ1-5, with D possibly matching TRBD1 (6 bases). This CDR3 is 15 amino acids long. Germline-derived CDR1 and CDR2 are MNHNS and SASEGT. Trimming removed 2 bases from V and 7 bases from J, with 15 bases in between. CDR3 sequence reads: CASSETPQGFQPQHF. The CDR3 nucleotides are TGTGCCAGCAGTGAAACCCCACAGGGATTCCAGCCCCAGCATTTT.

The chain couples TRBV19 to TRBJ1-2, with D uncertain. The CDR3 has 12 residues. In germline, CDR1 is LNHDA, CDR2 SQIVND (reference sequence). V was pared by 5 bases and J by 3 bases, with 7 bases between. CDR3 sequence reads: CASSAGDYGYTF. CDR3 DNA: TGTGCCAGTAGTGCCGGTGACTATGGCTACACCTTC.

The CDR3 region has the DNA TGTGCCAGCAGCTTAGCTTGGGGTTGGGGGGCCGATGAGCAGTTCTTC. It is translated as CASSLAWGWGADEQFF. The chain joins TRBV7-6 to TRBJ2-1; perhaps D is TRBD1 or TRBD2 (6 bases each). Trimming shortened V by 0 bases and J by 8 bases, and 17 bases separated the two germline ends. CDR1 is SGHVS, CDR2 FNYEAQ, per germline. The CDR3 extends over 16 amino acids.

The chain links TRBV18 to TRBJ1-1; the D gene is possibly TRBD1 (5 bases). Germline CDR1 reads KGHSH; CDR2 reads LQKENI. The CDR3 covers 14 residues. Trimming took 6 bases from V and 0 from J, leaving 11 bases between them. As DNA, the CDR3 is TGTGCCAGCTCTTCGACAGCTTTGAACACTGAAGCTTTCTTT. Its translation: CASSSTALNTEAFF.

The genes are TRBV2 and TRBJ1-1, with D hard to call. The CDR3 has 14 amino acids. Germline-derived CDR1 and CDR2 are SNHLY and FYNNEI. V was cut by 8 bases and J by 5 bases, with 18 bases left in between. CDR3 sequence: CASVELEVGTEAFF. The CDR3 DNA reads as TGTGCCAGCGTTGAACTGGAGGTGGGTACTGAAGCTTTCTTT.

The rearrangement links TRBV5-1 to TRBJ1-1; 8 positions agree with TRBD1. This CDR3 region has 15 residues. CDR1 and CDR2 from the germline V gene are SGHRS and YFSETQ. The J segment lost 3 bases and the V segment lost 0 bases, leaving 4 bases of the junction unmatched. CDR3 in DNA: TGCGCCAGCAGCTTGGCGGACAGGGTGGACACTGAAGCTTTCTTT. It specifies CASSLADRVDTEAFF. Together with reference TRBV5-1 and TRBJ1-1, the CDR3 gives the full variable domain: KAGVTQTPRYLIKTRGQQVTLSCSPISGHRSVSWYQQTPGQGLQFLFEYFSETQRNKGNFPGRFSGRQFSNSRSEMNVSTLELGDSALYLCASSLADRVDTEAFFGQGTRLTVV.

This clone was recorded once. J is TRBJ2-7 and V is TRBV5-6; maybe TRBD2 (6 bases). The CDR3 length is 15 residues. Per the germline V gene, CDR1 is SGHDT and CDR2 is YYEEEE. The V and J ends lost 2 bases and 6 bases respectively, with 18 bases between them. The CDR3 bases are TGTGCCAGCAGCTTATTATCCGGTTGGAGGGCCGAGCAGTACTTC. Its translation: CASSLLSGWRAEQYF.

There are a few counts of this clone. V is TRBV27 and J is TRBJ1-5; no definite D call. V shed 1 base and J shed 0 bases, with 7 bases lying between them. The CDR3 covers 15 residues. The germline gives CDR1 MNHEY, CDR2 SMNVEV (reference sequence). This chain's CDR3 is CASSLYAVSNQPQHF. CDR3 DNA sequence: TGTGCCAGCAGTTTATATGCAGTTAGCAATCAGCCCCAGCATTTT.

The chain recombines TRBV5-4 with TRBJ2-5; no definite D call. The CDR3 totals 13 residues. From germline, CDR1 is SGHNT and CDR2 YYREEE (reference sequence). Trimming removed 0 bases at V and 9 bases at J, with 12 bases between. The CDR3, as DNA: TGTGCCAGCAGCTTGGGTGAAGGACGGGCCCAGTACTTC. Residues: CASSLGEGRAQYF. Complete variable domain (other parts from reference TRBV5-4 and TRBJ2-5): ETGVTQSPTHLIKTRGQQVTLRCSSQSGHNTVSWYQQALGQGPQFIFQYYREEENGRGNFPPRFSGLQFPNYSSELNVNALELDDSALYLCASSLGEGRAQYFGPGTRLLVL.

The chain links TRBV5-1 to TRBJ2-3; the D gene could be TRBD1 or TRBD2 (5 bases each). The V and J ends lost 0 bases and 1 base respectively, with 9 bases between them. Germline V CDR1 and CDR2: SGHRS, YFSETQ. This CDR3 region has 15 residues. DNA for the CDR3: TGCGCCAGCAGCTTGGCAGTGGGGGGCACAGATACGCAGTATTTT. Amino acid sequence: CASSLAVGGTDTQYF.

The chain employs TRBV19 and TRBJ2-1; no firm D call. The CDR3 spans 15 residues. Trimming removed 2 bases at V and 0 bases at J, with 8 bases between. Germline V gene sequence: CDR1 LNHDA, CDR2 SQIVND (reference sequence). The CDR3 spells CASSITESSYNEQFF. The CDR3 coding sequence is TGTGCCAGTAGTATAACAGAGAGCTCCTACAATGAGCAGTTCTTC.

The rearrangement links TRBV18 to TRBJ2-7; D may be TRBD1 (5 bases). The CDR3 consists of 14 residues. V was clipped by 1 base and J by 0 bases, with 7 bases between them. Per germline, CDR1 KGHSH and CDR2 LQKENI. CDR3 loop: CASSPLDTSYEQYF. The DNA for the CDR3 is TGTGCCAGCTCACCACTGGACACCTCCTACGAGCAGTACTTC. The variable domain in full, completed from reference TRBV18 and TRBJ2-7, reads NAGVMQNPRHLVRRRGQEARLRCSPMKGHSHVYWYRQLPEEGLKFMVYLQKENIIDESGMPKERFSAEFPKEGPSILRIQQVVRGDSAAYFCASSPLDTSYEQYFGPGTRLTVT.

This clone was detected only once. This chain joins TRBV18 and TRBJ2-7; no firm D call. This CDR3 region has 15 residues. Germline CDR1 and CDR2: KGHSH and LQKENI. Trimming removed 2 bases at V and 4 bases at J, with 15 bases between. This chain's CDR3 is CASSPRLPPLYEQYF. CDR3 nucleotides: TGTGCCAGCTCACCAAGGCTACCCCCTTTGTACGAGCAGTACTTC.

The rearrangement uses TRBV13 and TRBJ2-7, with a tentative D call TRBD2 (6 bases). The V gene's germline CDR1 is PRHDT and CDR2 FYEKMQ (reference sequence). Trimming took 5 bases from V and 4 from J, leaving 18 bases between them. This CDR3 region has 15 residues. Here the CDR3 DNA reads TGTGCCAGCAGCCTACAACCCTACGGGGGTTACGAGCAGTACTTC. The encoded protein is CASSLQPYGGYEQYF.

The rearrangement links TRBV2 to TRBJ2-5, with D possibly TRBD1 on 5 matching bases. The germline V and J ends were trimmed by 3 bases and 7 bases, with 15 bases remaining between them. The length of the CDR3 is 14 residues. Per the germline V gene, CDR1 is SNHLY and CDR2 is FYNNEI. The CDR3 spells CASSEGQGLGTQYF. For the CDR3, the DNA is TGTGCCAGCAGTGAGGGGCAGGGCCTGGGGACCCAGTACTTC.

V and J are TRBV30 and TRBJ1-2; 8 bases match TRBD1. Germline CDR1 and CDR2: GTSNPN and SVGIG (reference sequence). The ends lost 0 bases at V and 5 bases at J; junction bases unmatched: 5. The CDR3 covers 14 residues. The CDR3 DNA follows: TGTGCCTGGAGTGTCCAGGGGGCCGGATATGGCTACACCTTC. Translation gives CAWSVQGAGYGYTF.

The J gene is TRBJ2-2, the V gene TRBV6-5; TRBD1 aligns across 8 bases. Losses at the gene ends were 0 bases for V and 5 bases for J; bases not matched to a gene: 2. CDR1 MNHEY and CDR2 SVGAGI come from the germline V gene. CDR3 length equals 15 residues. The CDR3 DNA sequence: TGTGCCAGCAGTTACTCCCGACAGGGGACCGGGGAGCTGTTTTTT. This translates into CASSYSRQGTGELFF.

The V gene is TRBV7-9, the J gene TRBJ1-5; 10 nucleotides align to TRBD1. CDR3 size: 18 residues. Germline CDR1 is SEHNR and CDR2 is FQNEAQ (reference sequence). Trimming cost V 4 bases and J 0 bases; bases outside gene matches: 9. CDR3 DNA sequence: TGTGCCAGCAGCTCCAGCGACAGGGGGCCTAATAGCAATCAGCCCCAGCATTTT. Its translation is CASSSSDRGPNSNQPQHF.

The V and J genes are TRBV5-6 and TRBJ2-1; the D is unclear. The V gene lost 1 base and the J gene lost 9 bases, with 11 bases spanning the gap. This CDR3 region has 13 residues. The germline gives CDR1 SGHDT, CDR2 YYEEEE. Written as DNA, the CDR3 is TGTGCCAGCAGCTTGAAAAGGGCCACTGAGCAGTTCTTC. It translates to CASSLKRATEQFF.

This sequence joins TRBV5-6 and TRBJ1-6; no reliable D call. This CDR3 contains 15 residues. V was cut by 1 base and J by 0 bases, with 5 bases left in between. Germline V gives CDR1 SGHDT, CDR2 YYEEEE. The CDR3 nucleotides are TGTGCCAGCAGCTTGTGGGTCTCCTATAATTCACCCCTCCACTTT. Its protein is CASSLWVSYNSPLHF.

In this sample, this clone turned up a few times. The rearrangement joins TRBV5-1 to TRBJ1-1; D call uncertain. Per germline, CDR1 SGHRS and CDR2 YFSETQ. The CDR3 totals 11 residues. V was cut by 0 bases and J by 7 bases, with 4 bases left in between. CDR3 sequence: CASSLGFEAFF. In DNA form, the CDR3 reads TGCGCCAGCAGCTTGGGGTTTGAAGCTTTCTTT.

In its sample, this clone was seen once. The chain recombines TRBV18 with TRBJ1-1; no definite D call. The germline V gene encodes CDR1 KGHSH and CDR2 LQKENI. The CDR3 consists of 13 residues. V lost 4 bases to trimming and J lost 3 bases, with 9 bases between them. CDR3 bases: TGTGCCAGCTCACGTGTTCCCGACACTGAAGCTTTCTTT. Translation gives CASSRVPDTEAFF.

The chain employs TRBV5-4 and TRBJ2-3; D is unresolved. The CDR3 is 16 amino acids. V shed 0 bases and J shed 2 bases, with 13 bases lying between them. Germline CDR1 and CDR2: SGHNT and YYREEE (reference sequence). The CDR3 sequence: CASSLALNEYTDTQYF. The CDR3 coding sequence is TGTGCCAGCAGCTTGGCTCTGAACGAATACACAGATACGCAGTATTTT.